The 10 T cell receptor beta chains presented below share a single source sample, sequenced in a study of spatial heterogeneity in lung cancer. TCRdb reprocessed the 5' RACE reads via MiXCR and lists one record per CDR3 protein. The sample holds about 20,000 distinct CDR3 sequences, under 20% seen once. The time point denotes: sample taken at primary tumor resection. No cells were sorted before sequencing. The whole RNA sequenced was extracted from tumor, nontumor lung or frozen PBMC. The sample in question was PBMCs, obtained at surgery. The receptors here all came from a male donor with early-stage non-small cell lung cancer.

There are a few counts of this clonotype. The chain couples TRBV29-1 to TRBJ2-3, with 8 bases identical to TRBD1. This CDR3 has 14 amino acids. Trimming removed 6 bases from V and 2 bases from J; junction bases left unmatched: 7. CDR1 is SQVTM and CDR2 is ANQGSEA in the germline V gene. The CDR3 bases are TGCAGCGTGGACAGGACAGGGTACACAGATACGCAGTATTTT. Its protein product is CSVDRTGYTDTQYF.

This sequence joins TRBV20-1 and TRBJ2-3; D gene uncertain. The CDR3 length is 13 residues. CDR1 DFQATT and CDR2 SNEGSKA come from the germline V gene (reference sequence). V lost 5 bases, J lost 3 bases, and 12 bases lay in between. The CDR3 reads CSAGVPGTDTQYF. The CDR3 coding sequence is TGCAGTGCTGGGGTGCCCGGAACAGATACGCAGTATTTT.

There are many counts of this clonotype. The chain links TRBV7-8 to TRBJ2-2; 8 nucleotides align to TRBD1. CDR1 and CDR2 (germline): SGHVS, FQNEAQ. Losses at the gene ends were 4 bases for V and 0 bases for J; bases not matched to a gene: 4. The CDR3 contains 16 residues. CDR3 in amino acids: CASSSPDRANTGELFF. In nucleotides, the CDR3 is TGTGCCAGCAGCTCCCCGGACAGGGCGAACACCGGGGAGCTGTTTTTT.

This clonotype occurred a few times. The chain combines TRBV20-1 with TRBJ2-2, with D unclear. Germline V lookup: CDR1 DFQATT, CDR2 SNEGSKA (reference sequence). This CDR3 comprises 14 residues. V gave up 4 bases and J gave up 2 bases, with 11 bases separating them. CDR3 DNA sequence: TGCAGTGCTATTGACACGGAAAACACCGGGGAGCTGTTTTTT. This encodes CSAIDTENTGELFF.

This clonotype has more than one count but fewer than ten. The rearrangement uses TRBV20-1 and TRBJ2-7, with TRBD1 matching 8 bases. The ends lost 4 bases at V and 5 bases at J; junction bases unmatched: 16. Looked up from germline, CDR1 is DFQATT and CDR2 is SNEGSKA (reference sequence). The CDR3 length is 16 residues. The DNA of the CDR3 is TGCAGTGCTATCGACCTCAGCGACAGGGGTTCCGACGAGCAGTACTTC. It specifies CSAIDLSDRGSDEQYF.

In its sample, this clonotype was seen a few times. This chain connects TRBV5-1 to TRBJ2-1; D is undetermined. The CDR3 loop spans 15 amino acids. V lost 0 bases and J 7 bases, leaving 14 bases between the germline ends. Germline CDR1 and CDR2: SGHRS and YFSETQ. DNA of the CDR3: TGCGCCAGCAGCTTGGTACTGGGCCTGAATAATGAGCAGTTCTTC. Protein product: CASSLVLGLNNEQFF.

This chain connects TRBV5-1 to TRBJ2-1; TRBD2 matches at 8 bases. Germline CDR1 reads SGHRS; CDR2 reads YFSETQ. The CDR3 spans 15 residues. The ends lost 4 bases at V and 2 bases at J; junction bases unmatched: 5. The CDR3 spells CASSDSGGTYNEQFF. The CDR3 DNA is TGCGCCAGCAGCGACAGCGGGGGCACCTACAATGAGCAGTTCTTC.

This clonotype was seen a few times. The CDR3, as DNA: TGTGCCAGCAGTTTGGGTACTAGGACAGAGACCCAGTACTTC. It specifies CASSLGTRTETQYF. The genes are TRBV6-6 and TRBJ2-5, with a possible D match to TRBD2 (5 bases). The CDR3 length is 14 residues. Looked up from germline, CDR1 is MNHNY and CDR2 is SVGAGI (reference sequence). Trimming shortened V by 4 bases and J by 4 bases, and 13 bases separated the two germline ends.

This clonotype was counted a few times. The chain is built from TRBV5-1 and TRBJ2-2; no firm D call. Germline CDR1 reads SGHRS; CDR2 reads YFSETQ. This CDR3 region has 15 residues. V was clipped by 0 bases and J by 0 bases, with 6 bases between them. CDR3 in DNA: TGCGCCAGCAGCTTGGTTGGCGCGAACACCGGGGAGCTGTTTTTT. Its translation is CASSLVGANTGELFF.

The chain links TRBV13 to TRBJ2-5; 9 bases are a match to TRBD2. Per the germline V gene, CDR1 is PRHDT and CDR2 is FYEKMQ (reference sequence). The CDR3 is made up of 17 amino acids. With 0 bases clipped from V and 0 bases from J, the junction kept 5 bases outside the gene matches. Here the CDR3 reads CASSLGASGDHQETQYF. CDR3 nucleotides: TGTGCCAGCAGCTTAGGGGCTAGCGGGGACCACCAAGAGACCCAGTACTTC.